These 17 T cell receptor beta chains came from one sample sequenced in a study of T-cell memory formation after mild COVID-19. A single record per CDR3 protein comes from TCRdb applying MiXCR to the 5' RACE reads. In the table there are more than 450,000 distinct CDR3 sequences, under 20% of which are singletons. Input material: PBMCs or a T cell subset sorted from them (not recorded which). The receptors shown here come from an adult woman who had mild COVID-19 (a few samples of this study predate the infection). Cell type and time point are not known.

The chain couples TRBV30 to TRBJ2-7; D unclear. The V end was cut by 0 bases, the J end by 1 base, with 7 bases between. The CDR3 extends over 13 amino acids. The germline V gene encodes CDR1 GTSNPN and CDR2 SVGIG (reference sequence). CDR3 bases: TGTGCCTGGAGTGTACGAGTTTCCTACGAGCAGTACTTC. Amino acids: CAWSVRVSYEQYF. Drawing the rest from reference TRBV30 and TRBJ2-7, the complete variable domain is SQTIHQWPATLVQPVGSPLSLECTVEGTSNPNLYWYRQAAGRGLQLLFYSVGIGQISSEVPQNLSASRPQDRQFILSSKKLLLSDSGFYLCAWSVRVSYEQYFGPGTRLTVT.

There are a few counts of this clonotype. The rearrangement uses TRBV7-9 and TRBJ2-1; D may be TRBD2 (6 bases). The CDR3 runs 17 residues. CDR1 and CDR2 from the germline V gene are SEHNR and FQNEAQ (reference sequence). V lost 4 bases to trimming and J lost 7 bases, with 23 bases between them. Here the CDR3 DNA reads TGTGCCAGCAGCTCCATTGTGGGAGGCCTCCCAGTGAATGAGCAGTTCTTC. This codes for CASSSIVGGLPVNEQFF.

Only a few counts were recorded for this clonotype. The chain is built from TRBV4-3 and TRBJ2-2; the D gene could be TRBD1 or TRBD2 (5 bases each). V shed 2 bases and J shed 4 bases, with 11 bases lying between them. This CDR3 has 15 amino acids. Germline V gene sequence: CDR1 LGHNA, CDR2 YSLEER. CDR3 loop: CASSQNSGLTGELFF. CDR3 coding DNA: TGCGCCAGCAGCCAAAACTCGGGGCTCACCGGGGAGCTGTTTTTT.

V and J are TRBV14 and TRBJ2-7, with TRBD2 matching over 10 bases. This CDR3 spans 17 amino acids. J gave up 0 bases and V 2 bases, and 7 bases lay outside the gene matches. The V gene's germline CDR1 is SGHDN and CDR2 FVKESK. The CDR3 nucleotides read TGTGCCAGCAGCCAACTTTTGACTAGCGGGTACTCCTACGAGCAGTACTTC. Translation gives CASSQLLTSGYSYEQYF. Full variable domain (remainder filled in from reference TRBV14 and TRBJ2-7): EAGVTQFPSHSVIEKGQTVTLRCDPISGHDNLYWYRRVMGKEIKFLLHFVKESKQDESGMPNNRFLAERTGGTYSTLKVQPAELEDSGVYFCASSQLLTSGYSYEQYFGPGTRLTVT.

The chain is built from TRBV9 and TRBJ1-1; D is undetermined. This CDR3 region has 15 residues. Between the trimmed V and J ends, which lost 0 bases and 1 base, there was a span of 10 bases. Germline lookup yields CDR1 SGDLS and CDR2 YYNGEE. The CDR3 loop reads CASSVVTRRNTEAFF. CDR3 in DNA: TGTGCCAGCAGCGTAGTAACCCGGAGGAACACTGAAGCTTTCTTT.

This clonotype has only a few counts. This sequence joins TRBV18 and TRBJ2-1, with 9 bases fitting TRBD2. With V trimmed by 8 bases and J by 13 bases, 9 bases remained unmatched. Looked up from germline, CDR1 is KGHSH and CDR2 is LQKENI. The CDR3 covers 12 residues. CDR3 loop: CASTDKRGDQFF. In DNA, the CDR3 is TGTGCCAGCACCGACAAGCGGGGGGACCAGTTCTTC. The whole variable domain, filled in from reference TRBV18 and TRBJ2-1, reads NAGVMQNPRHLVRRRGQEARLRCSPMKGHSHVYWYRQLPEEGLKFMVYLQKENIIDESGMPKERFSAEFPKEGPSILRIQQVVRGDSAAYFCASTDKRGDQFFGPGTRLTVL.

This clonotype was counted only a few times. J is TRBJ2-4 and V is TRBV7-2; D is possibly TRBD1 or TRBD2 (6 bases each). Trimming pared 7 bases from V and 5 bases from J, leaving 18 bases between. Germline V CDR1 and CDR2: SGHTA, FQGNSA. The CDR3 has 15 residues. CDR3 DNA: TGTGCCAGCACCGTAGGGGGGCTGACCCAAAACATTCAGTACTTC. It is translated as CASTVGGLTQNIQYF.

The table lists this clonotype with a few counts. The gene calls are TRBV10-3 and TRBJ1-1, with D hard to call. Trimming shortened V by 6 bases and J by 7 bases, and 9 bases separated the two germline ends. There are 11 residues in the CDR3. Germline assignment: CDR1 ENHRY and CDR2 SYGVKD. The CDR3 DNA reads as TGTGCCATCAGGCAGACCCTTGAAGCTTTCTTT. Residues: CAIRQTLEAFF.

This clonotype has more than one count but fewer than ten. The chain has TRBV5-6 and TRBJ2-1; D is uncertain. The V gene lost 0 bases and the J gene lost 8 bases, with 12 bases spanning the gap. This CDR3 contains 14 residues. CDR1 and CDR2 from the germline V gene are SGHDT and YYEEEE. For the CDR3, the DNA is TGTGCCAGCAGCTTGGTGTTAGCTGTCTATGAGCAGTTCTTC. It is translated as CASSLVLAVYEQFF.

This clonotype was seen only a few times. The V call is TRBV5-1, the J call TRBJ2-7; TRBD1 aligns across 9 bases. The CDR3 is 14 amino acids. The junction had 4 bases not matched to a gene; V was cut back by 4 bases and J by 2 bases. Germline CDR1 reads SGHRS; CDR2 reads YFSETQ. The chain's CDR3 is CASSPDRGAYEQYF. DNA of the CDR3: TGCGCCAGCAGCCCGGACAGGGGCGCCTACGAGCAGTACTTC.

The chain has TRBV20-1 and TRBJ2-7, with D perhaps TRBD1 or TRBD2 (5 bases each). V was cut by 5 bases and J by 3 bases, with 20 bases left in between. There are 15 residues in the CDR3. Germline loops: CDR1 DFQATT, CDR2 SNEGSKA (reference sequence). In nucleotides, the CDR3 is TGCAGTGCTCTTAACCCCGGGACCAACGTCTACGAGCAGTACTTC. It specifies CSALNPGTNVYEQYF.

This clonotype was observed a handful of times. CDR3: CSVRGKGVVDEQYF. In nucleotides, the CDR3 is TGCAGCGTTCGAGGGAAGGGAGTAGTCGACGAGCAGTACTTC. The V gene is TRBV29-1, the J gene TRBJ2-7; a possible D gene is TRBD2 (5 bases). The ends were cut back, 5 bases at V and 5 bases at J, with 19 bases in the middle. Germline V gives CDR1 SQVTM, CDR2 ANQGSEA. This CDR3 has 14 amino acids.

The chain is built from TRBV20-1 and TRBJ2-5; no reliable D call. This CDR3 has 13 residues. Trimming pared 0 bases from V and 5 bases from J, leaving 10 bases between. The germline V gene encodes CDR1 DFQATT and CDR2 SNEGSKA (reference sequence). The CDR3 DNA is TGCAGTGCTAGAGAGCCCCCATGGGAGACCCAGTACTTC. Its protein is CSAREPPWETQYF.

The genes are TRBV21-1 and TRBJ2-2; the DNA was not compared with TRBD1, the D call given in the table. TRBV21-1 is a documented pseudogene. The CDR3 spans 17 residues. The CDR3 reads CASSKAVDRGRTGELFF. DNA of the CDR3: TGTGCCAGCAGCAAAGCGGTGGACAGGGGGCGCACCGGGGAGCTGTTTTTT.

This clonotype was found a few times. The chain links TRBV24-1 to TRBJ2-1, with TRBD1 matching 11 bases. CDR3 length: 15 amino acids. V dropped 0 bases and J dropped 8; count of bases not matched to a gene: 2. CDR1 KGHDR and CDR2 SFDVKD come from the germline V gene. This CDR3 is CATSDLGTGGHEQFF. The DNA of the CDR3 is TGTGCCACCAGTGATTTGGGGACAGGGGGGCATGAGCAGTTCTTC.

The rearrangement links TRBV14 to TRBJ2-2, with D perhaps TRBD1 or TRBD2 (5 bases each). Between the trimmed V and J ends, which lost 3 bases and 7 bases, there was a span of 12 bases. From germline, CDR1 is SGHDN and CDR2 FVKESK. The CDR3 extends over 14 amino acids. The CDR3, as DNA: TGTGCCAGCAGCCACGGGACGCGGGTCGGGGAGCTGTTTTTT. Translation gives CASSHGTRVGELFF.

The sample holds a few counts of this clonotype. This chain uses TRBV6-5 with TRBJ2-3; 10 nucleotides agree with TRBD2. Trimming removed 2 bases from V and 5 bases from J; junction bases left unmatched: 1. There are 14 residues in the CDR3. Germline V lookup: CDR1 MNHEY, CDR2 SVGAGI. CDR3 nucleotides: TGTGCCAGCAGTTACCGACTAGCGGGAGATACGCAGTATTTT. Translating gives CASSYRLAGDTQYF.